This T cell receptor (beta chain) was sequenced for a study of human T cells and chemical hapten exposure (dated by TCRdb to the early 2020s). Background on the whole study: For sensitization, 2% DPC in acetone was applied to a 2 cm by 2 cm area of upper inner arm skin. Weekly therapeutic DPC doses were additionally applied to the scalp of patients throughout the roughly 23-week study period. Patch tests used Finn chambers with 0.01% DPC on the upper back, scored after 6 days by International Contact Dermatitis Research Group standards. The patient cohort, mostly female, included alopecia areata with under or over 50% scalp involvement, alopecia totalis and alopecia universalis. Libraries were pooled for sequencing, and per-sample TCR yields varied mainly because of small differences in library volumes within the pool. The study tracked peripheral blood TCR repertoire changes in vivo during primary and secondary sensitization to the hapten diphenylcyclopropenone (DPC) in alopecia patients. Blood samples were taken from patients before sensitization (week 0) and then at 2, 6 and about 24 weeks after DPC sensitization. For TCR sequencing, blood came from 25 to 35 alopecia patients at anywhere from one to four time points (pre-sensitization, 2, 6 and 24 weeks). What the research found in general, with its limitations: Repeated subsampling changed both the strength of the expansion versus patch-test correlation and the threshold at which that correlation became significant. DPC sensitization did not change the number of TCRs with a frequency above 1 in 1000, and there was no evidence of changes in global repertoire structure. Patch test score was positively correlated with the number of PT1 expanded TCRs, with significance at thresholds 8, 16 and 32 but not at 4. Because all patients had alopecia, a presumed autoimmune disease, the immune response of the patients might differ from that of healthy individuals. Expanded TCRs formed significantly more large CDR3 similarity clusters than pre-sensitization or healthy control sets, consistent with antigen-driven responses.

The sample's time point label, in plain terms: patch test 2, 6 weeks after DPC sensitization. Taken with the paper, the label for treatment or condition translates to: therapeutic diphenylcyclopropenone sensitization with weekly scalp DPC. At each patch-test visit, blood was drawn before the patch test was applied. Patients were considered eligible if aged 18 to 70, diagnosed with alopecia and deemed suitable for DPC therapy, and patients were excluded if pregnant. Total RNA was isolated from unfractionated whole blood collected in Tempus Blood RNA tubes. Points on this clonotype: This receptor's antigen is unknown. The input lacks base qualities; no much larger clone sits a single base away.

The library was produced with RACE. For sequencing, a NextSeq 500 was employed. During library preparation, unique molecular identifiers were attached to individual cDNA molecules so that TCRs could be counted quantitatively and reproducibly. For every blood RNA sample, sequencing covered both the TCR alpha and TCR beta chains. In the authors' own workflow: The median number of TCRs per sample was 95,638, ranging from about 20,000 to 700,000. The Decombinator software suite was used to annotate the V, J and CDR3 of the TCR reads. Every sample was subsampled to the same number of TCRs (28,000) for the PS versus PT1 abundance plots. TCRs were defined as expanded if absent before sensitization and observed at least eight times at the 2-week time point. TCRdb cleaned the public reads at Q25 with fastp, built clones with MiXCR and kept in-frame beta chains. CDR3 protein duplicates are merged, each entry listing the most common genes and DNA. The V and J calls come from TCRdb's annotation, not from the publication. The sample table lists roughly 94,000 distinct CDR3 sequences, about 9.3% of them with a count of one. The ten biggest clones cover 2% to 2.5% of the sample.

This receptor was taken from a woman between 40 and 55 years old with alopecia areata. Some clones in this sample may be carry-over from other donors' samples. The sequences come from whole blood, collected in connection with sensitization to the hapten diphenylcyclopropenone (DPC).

The CDR3 is CSVDGSADTQYF. The DNA is TGCAGCGTTGACGGGAGCGCAGATACGCAGTATTTT. The sequence is built from TRBV29-1 and TRBJ2-3; matching of 6 bases hints at TRBD2 as the D gene. The germline V gene yields SQVTM for CDR1 and ANQGSEA for CDR2. CDR3 length: 12 amino acids, cysteine to phenylalanine. Only CDR3 DNA remains: 36 bases, in frame from the first base. A distance of 8 bases separates the germline ends of V and J, which lose 3 bases and 4 bases respectively.